This T cell receptor (beta chain) is drawn from a study of T cells after yellow fever vaccination. Whole-study context: Preparation of the low-cell-number fractions used SMART-Seq v4 Ultra Low Input.

The CDR3 has 16 residues. Study results and caveats: Although most clonotypes did not, a small share appeared in both CD4 and CD8 compartments. Booster sampling recovered most clones from primary vaccination (under 98% CD4, 80% to 90% CD8).

TCRdb ran MiXCR on the 5' RACE reads and lists one entry per CDR3 protein. The sample yields fewer than 500,000 distinct CDR3 sequences, around 20% seen once. Regarding this clonotype: Its target is unknown.

Here the sequenced sample was PBMCs, taken before the yellow fever booster vaccination. This receptor was obtained from a man between 18 and 29 years old who received the YFV17D yellow fever vaccine. This chain uses TRBV21-1 with TRBJ2-1; the table names TRBD1, a call not compared with the DNA. TRBV21-1 is a pseudogene segment. The CDR3 here is CASSKVPPGACNEQFF. The CDR3 DNA reads as TGTGCCAGCAGCAAGGTACCCCCAGGGGCGTGCAATGAGCAGTTCTTC.